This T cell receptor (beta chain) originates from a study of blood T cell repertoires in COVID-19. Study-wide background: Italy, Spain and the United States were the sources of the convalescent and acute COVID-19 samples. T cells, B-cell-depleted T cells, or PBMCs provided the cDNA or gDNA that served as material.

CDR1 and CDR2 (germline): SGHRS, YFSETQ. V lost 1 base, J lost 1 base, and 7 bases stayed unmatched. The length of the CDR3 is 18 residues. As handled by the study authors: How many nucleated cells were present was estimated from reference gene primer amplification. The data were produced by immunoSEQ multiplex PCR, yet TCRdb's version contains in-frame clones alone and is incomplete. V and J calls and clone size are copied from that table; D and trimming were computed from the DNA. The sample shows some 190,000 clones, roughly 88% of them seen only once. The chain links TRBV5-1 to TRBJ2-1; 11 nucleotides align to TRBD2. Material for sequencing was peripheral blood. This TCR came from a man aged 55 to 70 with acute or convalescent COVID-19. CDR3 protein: CASSLPGLAERSYNEQFF. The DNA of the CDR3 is TGCGCCAGCAGCTTGCCGGGACTAGCGGAACGTTCCTACAATGAGCAGTTCTTC.